This T cell receptor beta chain was profiled in a study of T cells in Graves' hyperthyroidism and ophthalmopathy. Stable Graves' hyperthyroidism denoted no ophthalmopathy progression over 18 months. The hyperthyroidism patients had all been newly diagnosed, and their disease duration was under 2 months. Their ages ranged from 18 to 65 years. Using RNA transcripts as the source, TCR beta CDR3 regions were amplified. The HTBI primer set served for first-round RT-PCR of the TCR CDR3. TCRdb ran MiXCR on the multiplex PCR reads and lists one entry per CDR3 protein. The data contain over 700,000 distinct CDR3 sequences, around 39% of them seen just once; the ten biggest clones take up 8.9%. This clonotype was recorded a few times. Germline lookup yields CDR1 SGHDN and CDR2 FVKESK. The CDR3 runs to 15 residues. Trimming removed 0 bases at V and 3 bases at J, with 12 bases between.

This chain links TRBV14 with TRBJ2-7, with D uncertain. Source material: blood. This clonotype was obtained from a man between 18 and 29 years old with Graves' hyperthyroidism. CDR3 DNA: TGTGCCAGCAGCCAAGATTTCGACGGAAACTACGAGCAGTACTTC. Its translation is CASSQDFDGNYEQYF.